This T cell receptor (beta chain) was recovered during a study of identical twins (dated by TCRdb to 2016 to 2017). In the study overall: The study deep-sequenced TCR alpha and beta repertoires from monozygotic twins, unrelated adults of various ages and cord blood to test whether fetal clonotypes persist. To rule out contamination, replicate twin experiments were performed at different times with different library preparation protocols.

The library was obtained by 5' RACE. Sequencing took place on an Illumina HiSeq 2000. Template switching added a universal primer binding site, and the final cDNA carried a unique molecular identifier that allowed TCR cDNA molecules to be counted accurately. Specific primers in the conserved constant-segment region were used to synthesize first-strand cDNA for the TCR alpha and beta chains. To control for contamination, each cDNA library was double barcoded with a SMART-Mk sample barcode plus Illumina barcodes. TruSeq adapter sequences and Illumina sample barcodes were added in two successive PCR steps. Sequencing of the TCR alpha and beta cDNA libraries was done on the Illumina HiSeq platform using custom primers. Per the source publication's procedure: MiGEC processed the raw reads to extract unique molecular identifiers, while MiXCR was used to determine the CDR3 positions. Recombination models were inferred per individual with the repgenHMM and IGoR tools using an EM algorithm. Shared clonotypes were analyzed with the tcR package in R, and sharing was normalized by the product of cloneset sizes. Out-of-frame nonproductive sequences were analyzed to study raw recombination free of thymic and clonal selection effects. TCRdb reprocessing: public reads trimmed at Q25 with fastp, clones called with MiXCR, in-frame beta chains kept. Rows merge per CDR3 protein into single entries with the most common DNA and genes. The authors' filters were not applied to this entry. The sample contains 280,000 or so distinct CDR3 sequences, roughly 8.6% of them found a single time. The ten top clones hold 2% to 2.5% of the sample.

This clonotype was seen only a few times. What this receptor recognizes is not known. No qualities accompany the bases; no much larger clone lies one base away. The CDR3 starts with the cysteine, ends with the phenylalanine, and has 14 residues. Solely the CDR3 DNA is kept, with 42 bases framed from the first base. CDR1 LGHNT and CDR2 FRNRAP were looked up in the germline V gene. After removal of 1 base from V and 8 bases from J, the junction retains 3 bases not matched to a gene. All donors were healthy Caucasians. Three pairs of female monozygotic twins, all aged 18 to 29 years, made up the twin cohort. Miltenyi CD45RO+ enrichment and human naive T-cell isolation kits were used to isolate memory (CD45RO+) and naive T cells from PBMC. Paper-wide results and their limitations: Abundant cord blood beta clonotypes had fewer insertions, young adult naive repertoires showed a similar but weaker trend, and memory repertoires showed no such trend. A weaker excess of twin sharing was found in beta out-of-frame sequences because the signal-to-noise ratio was lowered by fewer shared sequences. Out-of-frame TCR alpha sharing in monozygotic twins was systematically underestimated by recombination models, whereas sharing between unrelated individuals was in agreement with the recombination models. Invariant T cells such as MAIT and iNKT could partly confound zero-insertion analyses, although diverse VJ usage argued against such confounding for most clonotypes. Because the same donors could not be followed over many years, the conclusions depended on cross-sectional statistical analysis. Compared with coincidental sharing between unrelated individuals, out-of-frame TCR alpha sequences shared between twins showed an excess of sequences with low generation probability.

This same sample was also taken into another study, of yellow fever vaccine responses in identical twins. As the second study states: According to the authors, in identical twins the way T cells responded to vaccination appeared partly convergent and partly personalized. The study precisely tracked vaccine-responding T cell clones in identical twins.

This sequence was found in a woman in her late teens or twenties in good health. The chain employs TRBV12-5 and TRBJ2-1; TRBD1 fits 9 bases in the junction. The sequencing input was memory (CD45RO+) T cells sorted from blood. Read against the paper, the sample's cell subset or site label means: CD45RO+ enriched T cells. The base sequence is TGTGCTAGTGGTTTGGGGACAGGGGCGGATGAGCAGTTCTTC. The encoded protein is CASGLGTGADEQFF.